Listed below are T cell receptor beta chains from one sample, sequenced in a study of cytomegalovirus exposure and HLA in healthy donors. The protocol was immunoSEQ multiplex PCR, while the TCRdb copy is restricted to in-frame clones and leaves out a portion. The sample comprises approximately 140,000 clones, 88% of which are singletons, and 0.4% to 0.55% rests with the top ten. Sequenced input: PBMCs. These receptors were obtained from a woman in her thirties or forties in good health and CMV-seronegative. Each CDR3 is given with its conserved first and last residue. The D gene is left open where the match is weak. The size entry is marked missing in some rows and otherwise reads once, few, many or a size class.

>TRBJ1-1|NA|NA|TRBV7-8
TGTGCCAGCAGCTTAGGGGGAAGGGGCACTGAAGCTTTCTTT
CASSLGGRGTEAFF
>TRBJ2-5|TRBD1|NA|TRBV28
TGTGCCAGCAGTTTAGGGGGACAGGGCTTATGGACCCAGTACTTC
CASSLGGQGLWTQYF
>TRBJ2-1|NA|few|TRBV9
TGTGCCAGCAGCCCCGCGTCCGCGCCGGGGATGAATGAGCAGTTCTTC
CASSPASAPGMNEQFF
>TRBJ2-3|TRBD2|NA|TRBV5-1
TGCGCCAGCAGCTTGGGGGCTAGCGGGCGGACAGATACGCAGTATTTT
CASSLGASGRTDTQYF
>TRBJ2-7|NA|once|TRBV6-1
TGTGCCAGCAGGGGGGGTTACGAGCAGTACTTC
CASRGGYEQYF
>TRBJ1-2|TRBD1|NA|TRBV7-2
TGTGCCAGCAGCTCCACCGGGACAGATTATGGCTACACCTTC
CASSSTGTDYGYTF
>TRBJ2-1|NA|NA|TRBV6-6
TGTGCCAGCAGCGACTACTACAATGAGCAGTTCTTC
CASSDYYNEQFF
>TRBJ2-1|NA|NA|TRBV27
TGTGCCAGCAGTCAAGGGGGTGAGCAGTTCTTC
CASSQGGEQFF
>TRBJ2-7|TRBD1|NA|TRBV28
TGTGCCAGCAGTGAGCCCGGGACAGGGGGCAAGCAGTACTTC
CASSEPGTGGKQYF
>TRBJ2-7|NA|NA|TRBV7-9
TGTGCCAGCAGCCCCCTAGGAGGGAGGAGTTACGAGCAGTACTTC
CASSPLGGRSYEQYF
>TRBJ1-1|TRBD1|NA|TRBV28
TGTGCCAGCAGTTTGTCCTCCTTCACAGGGGGCACTGAAGCTTTCTTT
CASSLSSFTGGTEAFF
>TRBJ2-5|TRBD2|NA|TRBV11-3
TGTGCCAGCAGCTTGGGCGGGAGGGCAGGGGAGACCCAGTACTTC
CASSLGGRAGETQYF
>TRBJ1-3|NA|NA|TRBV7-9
TGTGCCAGCAGCCCTGGGGGGTACTCTGGAAACACCATATATTTT
CASSPGGYSGNTIYF
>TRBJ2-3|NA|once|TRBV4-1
TGCGCCAGCAGCCAAGAATACACAACTAGTCCAGATACGCAGTATTTT
CASSQEYTTSPDTQYF
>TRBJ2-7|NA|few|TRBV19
TGTGCCAGTAGTAGGGAGACAGGCGGTTCTAACGAGCAGTACTTC
CASSRETGGSNEQYF
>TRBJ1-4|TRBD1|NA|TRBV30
TGTGCCTCGGACCTCCCGGGACAGGGTTTTGAAAAACTGTTTTTT
CASDLPGQGFEKLFF
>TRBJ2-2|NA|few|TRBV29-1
TGCAGCGTTGAGTATCCGAACACCGGGGAGCTGTTTTTT
CSVEYPNTGELFF
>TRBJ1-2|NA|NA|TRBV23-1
TGCGCCAGCAGTCAATCGGGTGGGGAGCTTTCTAACTATGGCTACACCTTC
CASSQSGGELSNYGYTF
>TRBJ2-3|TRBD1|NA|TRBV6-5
TGTGCCAGCAGTTTCCCGGGACAGGGTACGCAGTATTTT
CASSFPGQGTQYF
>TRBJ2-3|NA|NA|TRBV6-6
TGTGCCAGCAGTTACGTAACCGCCGGAGATACGCAGTATTTT
CASSYVTAGDTQYF
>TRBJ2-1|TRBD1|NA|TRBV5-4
TGTGCCAGCAGCTTCGGACAGGGGACGCGGAATGAGCAGTTCTTC
CASSFGQGTRNEQFF
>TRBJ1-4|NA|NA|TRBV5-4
TGTGCCAGCAGCCGAACGCAAATGCCAGGTGAAAAACTGTTTTTT
CASSRTQMPGEKLFF
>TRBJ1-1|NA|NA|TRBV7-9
TGTTCCAGCAGCCTTTCGGGTACTGAAGCTTTCTTT
CSSSLSGTEAFF
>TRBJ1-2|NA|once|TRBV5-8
TGTGCCAGCAGCGCACAGGGAGTTCCGTACTATGGCTACACCTTC
CASSAQGVPYYGYTF
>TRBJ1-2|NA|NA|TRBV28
TGTGCCAGCAGTTTAGCCGTTCCGGGGAATTATGGCTACACCTTC
CASSLAVPGNYGYTF
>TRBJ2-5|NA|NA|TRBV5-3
TGTGCCAGAAGCTTGGTACTAGCCAAAGAGACCCAGTACTTC
CARSLVLAKETQYF
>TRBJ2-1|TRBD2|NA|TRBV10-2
TGCGCCAGCAGCCAGCCGACTAGCGGGAGTATCAATGAGCAGTTCTTC
CASSQPTSGSINEQFF
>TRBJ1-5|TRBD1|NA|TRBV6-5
TGTGCCAGCAGCCCGGGACAGGTTGATCAGCCCCAGCATTTT
CASSPGQVDQPQHF
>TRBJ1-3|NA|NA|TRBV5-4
TGTGCCAGCAGCTTGGCGGGTGGAAACACCATATATTTT
CASSLAGGNTIYF
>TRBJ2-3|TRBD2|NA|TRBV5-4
TGTGCCAGCAGCCGTTGGGCCAGCGGGAGCTTGACAGATACGCAGTATTTT
CASSRWASGSLTDTQYF
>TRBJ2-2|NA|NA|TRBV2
TGTGCCAGCAGTGGTACGCAGGGTGGTGGGGAGCTGTTTTTT
CASSGTQGGGELFF
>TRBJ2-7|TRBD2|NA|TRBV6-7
TGTGCCAGCAGTTACTCCGATATGTCTAGCGGGCGCTCAAGCTCCTACGAGCAGTACTTC
CASSYSDMSSGRSSSYEQYF
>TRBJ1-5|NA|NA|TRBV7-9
TGTGCCAGCAGCCCCAGGGGAGATCAGCCCCAGCATTTT
CASSPRGDQPQHF
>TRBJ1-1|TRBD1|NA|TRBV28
TGTGCCAGCAGTTCCGTTACAGGGGGCATGACTGAAGCTTTCTTT
CASSSVTGGMTEAFF
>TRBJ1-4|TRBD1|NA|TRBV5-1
TGCGCCAGCAGCACAGGGGGGATTAATGAAAAACTGTTTTTT
CASSTGGINEKLFF
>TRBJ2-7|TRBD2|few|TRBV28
TGTGCCAGCAGTCCCCCCCAGCGGGGGCTGGCATACGAGCAGTACTTC
CASSPPQRGLAYEQYF
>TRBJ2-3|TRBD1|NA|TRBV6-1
TGTGCCAGCAGAACAGGGGGCGGAACAGATACGCAGTATTTT
CASRTGGGTDTQYF
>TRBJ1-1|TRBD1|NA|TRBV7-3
TGTGCCAGCAGCTTAAATGGTCAGGGGGCGTCGATGGGTGAAGCTTTCTTT
CASSLNGQGASMGEAFF
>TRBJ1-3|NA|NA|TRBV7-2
TGTGCCAGCAGCTTAGGGTCCGCGGGACGACTTGGAAACACCATATATTTT
CASSLGSAGRLGNTIYF
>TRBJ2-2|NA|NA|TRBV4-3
TGCGCCAGCAGCCGCAGTACCTTAGCGGAGGAGCTGTTTTTT
CASSRSTLAEELFF
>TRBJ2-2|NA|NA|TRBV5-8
TGTGCCAGCAGACCAGTGACTACGAACACCGGGGAGCTGTTTTTT
CASRPVTTNTGELFF
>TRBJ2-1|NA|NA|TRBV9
TGTGCCAGCAGCGCCACGGGAGTAACCGGTCACAATGAGCAGTTCTTC
CASSATGVTGHNEQFF
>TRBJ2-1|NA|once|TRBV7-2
TGTGCCAGCAGCGGGAGCGGGTATGAGCAGTTCTTC
CASSGSGYEQFF
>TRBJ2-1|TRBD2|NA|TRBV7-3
TGTGCCAGCAGCCCAGGGACTAGCGTTAGGGCCTACAATGAGCAGTTCTTC
CASSPGTSVRAYNEQFF
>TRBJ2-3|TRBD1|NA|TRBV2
TGTGCCAGCAGTAACACAGGGGCCACCAGCACAGATACGCAGTATTTT
CASSNTGATSTDTQYF
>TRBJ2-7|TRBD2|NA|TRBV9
TGTGCCAGCAGCGTTACTAGCGGGGGGATCTACGAGCAGTACTTC
CASSVTSGGIYEQYF
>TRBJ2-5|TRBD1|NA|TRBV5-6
TGTGCCAGCAGCTTGGTCGGGACAGGTACTCACCAGTACTTC
CASSLVGTGTHQYF
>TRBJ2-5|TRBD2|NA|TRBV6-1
TGTGCCAGCAGGGAGCTAGCGGGATTAGAGACCCAGTACTTC
CASRELAGLETQYF
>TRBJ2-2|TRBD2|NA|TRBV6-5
TGTGCCAGCAGTTCTGGACTAGCCGGGACCGGGGAGCTGTTTTTT
CASSSGLAGTGELFF
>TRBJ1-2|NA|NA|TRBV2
TGTGCCAGCAGTGACGGACAGCCCTCTAACTATGGCTACACCTTC
CASSDGQPSNYGYTF
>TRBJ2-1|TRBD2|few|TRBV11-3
TGTGCCAGCAGCGCCCCCGGGACTAGCGGGATCAATGAGCAGTTCTTC
CASSAPGTSGINEQFF
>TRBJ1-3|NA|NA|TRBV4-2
TGTGCCAGCAGCCAAATGGGGGGGAGGGTGGCTGGAAACACCATATATTTT
CASSQMGGRVAGNTIYF
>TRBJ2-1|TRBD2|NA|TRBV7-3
TGTGCCAGCAGCAAACCCCACCTAGCGGGAGGTGGAAGTGAGCAGTTCTTC
CASSKPHLAGGGSEQFF
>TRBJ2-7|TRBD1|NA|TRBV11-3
TGTGCCAGCAGCTTAAGGACAGGGGGTGATGGCTACGAGCAGTACTTC
CASSLRTGGDGYEQYF
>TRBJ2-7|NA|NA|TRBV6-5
TGTGCCAGCAGGAGTAGCGTGGGGGCAACCTACGAGCAGTACTTC
CASRSSVGATYEQYF
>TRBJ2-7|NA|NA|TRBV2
TGTGCCAGCAGTGAACGGGGAAGGGCCTACGAGCAGTACTTC
CASSERGRAYEQYF
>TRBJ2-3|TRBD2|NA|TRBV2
TGTGCCAGCAGTGAGCGGCGGGAGGTGACAGATACGCAGTATTTT
CASSERREVTDTQYF